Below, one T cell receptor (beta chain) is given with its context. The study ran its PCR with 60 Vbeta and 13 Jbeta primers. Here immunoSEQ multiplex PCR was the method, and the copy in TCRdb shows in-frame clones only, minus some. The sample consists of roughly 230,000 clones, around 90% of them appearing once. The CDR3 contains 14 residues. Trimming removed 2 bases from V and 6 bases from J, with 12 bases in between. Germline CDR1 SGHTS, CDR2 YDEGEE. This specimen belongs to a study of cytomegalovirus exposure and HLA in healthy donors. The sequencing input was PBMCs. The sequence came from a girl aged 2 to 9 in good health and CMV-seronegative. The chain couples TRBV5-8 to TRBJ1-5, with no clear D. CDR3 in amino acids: CASSLGLGSQPQHF. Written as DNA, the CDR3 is TGTGCCAGCAGCTTAGGTCTGGGCTCTCAGCCCCAGCATTTT.